The sequence of this T cell receptor beta chain was determined in a study of T cell responses to AZD1222 COVID-19 vaccine. Produced via immunoSEQ multiplex PCR; TCRdb's table is partial and in-frame only. The repertoire holds about 120,000 clones, with about 89% as singletons. CDR3 length equals 14 residues. With 5 bases removed from V and 4 bases from J, the gap between germline ends came to 11 bases. In germline, CDR1 is SGHTA, CDR2 FQGTGA. The chain recombines TRBV7-3 with TRBJ2-2; no clear D gene. Specimen: peripheral blood, collected on day 0 of MenACWY control vaccination. The source of this sequence is an adult in good health. DNA of the CDR3: TGTGCCAGCAGCCCACGTTCCCCCACCGGGGAGCTGTTTTTT. It encodes CASSPRSPTGELFF.